A selection of T cell receptor beta chains follows, all from one sample in a study of blood T cell repertoires in COVID-19. This table comes from immunoSEQ multiplex PCR, and its TCRdb copy is limited to in-frame clones, with some not included. This table has more than 85,000 clones, over 65% appearing once. Sequencing was carried out using peripheral blood. The receptors derive from a woman aged 80 or older with acute or convalescent COVID-19. CDR3s include the opening cysteine and the closing phenylalanine or tryptophan. Each record gives: D gene, V gene, clone size, J gene, CDR3 protein, CDR3 DNA. A D gene is named only where the DNA matches it firmly. Where a row states a size, it is once, few, many or the class of an expanded clone; other rows omit it.

-,TRBV2,-,TRBJ2-1,CASSLQGISYNEQFF,TGTGCCAGCAGTCTACAGGGAATCTCCTACAATGAGCAGTTCTTC
-,TRBV11-3,-,TRBJ2-2,CASRAGRDTANTGELFF,TGTGCCAGCAGGGCCGGCCGGGACACCGCGAACACCGGGGAGCTGTTTTTT
TRBD1,TRBV6-1,-,TRBJ1-6,CASSGQTGGGLNSPLHF,TGTGCCAGCAGTGGGCAGACAGGGGGCGGACTTAATTCACCCCTCCACTTT
-,TRBV7-9,-,TRBJ1-4,CASSPGSTNEKLFF,TGTGCCAGCAGCCCAGGGTCGACTAATGAAAAACTGTTTTTT
TRBD1,TRBV29-1,-,TRBJ2-2,CSVRDSRNTGELFF,TGCAGCGTTCGGGACAGCCGGAACACCGGGGAGCTGTTTTTT
TRBD2,TRBV11-3,few,TRBJ2-1,CASSKREGPYNEQFF,TGTGCCAGCAGCAAGCGGGAGGGCCCCTACAATGAGCAGTTCTTC
-,TRBV6-4,-,TRBJ1-3,CASTGHRRGNTIYF,TGTGCCAGCACTGGTCACCGGAGAGGAAACACCATATATTTT
-,TRBV19,-,TRBJ2-2,CASEPREATGELFF,TGTGCCAGTGAACCCCGTGAGGCCACCGGGGAGCTGTTTTTT
-,TRBV11-2,-,TRBJ2-7,CASSLVGGQSEQYF,TGTGCCAGCAGCTTAGTCGGGGGACAGTCCGAGCAGTACTTC
TRBD1,TRBV18,-,TRBJ1-1,CASSPLTGGFVLRTEAFF,TGTGCCAGCTCACCACTAACAGGGGGTTTTGTCTTAAGGACTGAAGCTTTCTTT
-,TRBV7-9,-,TRBJ2-5,CASSLRGERGHPGQETQYF,TGTGCCAGCAGCTTAAGGGGCGAAAGGGGCCACCCTGGGCAAGAGACCCAGTACTTC
TRBD2,TRBV7-2,once,TRBJ2-1,CASSPSGRASGEQFF,TGTGCCAGCAGCCCCAGCGGGAGGGCCTCCGGTGAGCAGTTCTTC
TRBD1,TRBV19,-,TRBJ1-2,CASAPPGQGNPGYTF,TGTGCCAGTGCACCCCCCGGACAGGGGAACCCTGGCTACACCTTC
-,TRBV7-2,-,TRBJ1-2,CASSLFGNYGYTF,TGTGCCAGCAGCTTATTCGGTAACTATGGCTACACCTTC
-,TRBV9,-,TRBJ1-1,CASSRDPGNTEAFF,TGTGCCAGCTCCCGCGACCCGGGGAACACTGAAGCTTTCTTT
TRBD2,TRBV7-9,many,TRBJ2-3,CASSLTSSNTDTQYF,TGTGCCAGCAGCTTGACTAGCAGCAACACAGATACGCAGTATTTT
-,TRBV2,few,TRBJ1-2,CASSPPPRSRANYGYTF,TGTGCCAGCAGCCCCCCCCCAAGGTCCAGGGCTAACTATGGCTACACCTTC
TRBD1,TRBV3-1/TRBV3-2,once,TRBJ1-2,CASSQATGASYGYTF,TGTGCCAGCAGCCAAGCGACAGGGGCGAGCTATGGCTACACCTTC
TRBD2,TRBV30,-,TRBJ2-5,CAWSGSSGGVETQYF,TGTGCCTGGAGCGGAAGTAGCGGGGGGGTGGAGACCCAGTACTTC
TRBD1,TRBV10-2,-,TRBJ2-2,CASIYGQGVTGELFF,TGCGCCAGCATTTACGGACAGGGCGTCACCGGGGAGCTGTTTTTT
TRBD2,TRBV19,-,TRBJ2-5,CASSRTSGGSTRETQYF,TGTGCCAGTAGTAGGACTAGCGGGGGATCCACTCGGGAGACCCAGTACTTC
-,TRBV9,-,TRBJ1-2,CASSPLDRRYGYTF,TGTGCCAGCAGCCCATTAGACAGGCGTTATGGCTACACCTTC
TRBD1,TRBV19,once,TRBJ1-2,CATLSGGLGYTF,TGTGCCACGCTTTCAGGGGGGCTTGGCTACACCTTC
-,TRBV19,few,TRBJ1-5,CASRSDGNSNQPQHF,TGTGCCAGTAGATCGGACGGGAATAGCAATCAGCCCCAGCATTTT
TRBD1,TRBV6-2/TRBV6-3,once,TRBJ2-7,CASSSHRDRASEQYF,TGTGCCAGCAGTTCCCACAGGGACAGGGCCAGCGAGCAGTACTTC
TRBD1,TRBV6-5,few,TRBJ1-2,CASSLTGNGYTF,TGTGCCAGCAGTTTGACAGGGAACGGCTACACCTTC
TRBD1,TRBV10-3,-,TRBJ1-4,CASRQGGTNEKLFF,TGTGCCTCACGACAGGGTGGAACTAATGAAAAACTGTTTTTT
-,TRBV7-9,-,TRBJ2-1,CASSLGEDEQFF,TGTGCCAGCAGCTTAGGGGAGGATGAGCAGTTCTTC
TRBD1,TRBV4-3,once,TRBJ1-6,CASSQGDRTNSPLHF,TGCGCCAGCAGCCAAGGGGACAGAACTAATTCACCCCTCCACTTT
TRBD1,TRBV6-1,-,TRBJ1-5,CASSDRDSNQPQHF,TGTGCCAGCAGTGATAGGGACAGTAATCAGCCCCAGCATTTT
-,TRBV5-4,-,TRBJ2-7,CASSLDRQDYETQYF,TGTGCCAGCAGCTTGGATAGGCAGGATTACGAGACGCAGTACTTC
-,TRBV5-6,-,TRBJ1-1,CASSWGRPMNTEAFF,TGTGCCAGCAGCTGGGGCAGGCCAATGAACACTGAAGCTTTCTTT
TRBD1,TRBV27,few,TRBJ2-7,CASLRDRISYEQYF,TGTGCCAGCCTCCGGGACAGGATTAGCTACGAGCAGTACTTC